The 8 T cell receptor beta chains reported below all come from one sample, sequenced in a study of blood T cells in healthy people across ages. Together with a sample-barcoded 5' primer, a J-beta primer mix was included in a second PCR lasting about 6 to 11 cycles. Via MiXCR, TCRdb re-called the 5' RACE reads, giving one row per CDR3 protein. The table records some 800,000 distinct CDR3 sequences, 25% of them present only once. The same data also went into a second study, on T cells of mothers and their children.

Sequencing input: blood. These receptors were collected from a boy aged 5-17 years in good health.

This clonotype was counted only a few times. V usage is TRBV6-2 or TRBV6-3 and J usage is TRBJ1-5; TRBD1 aligns across 8 bases. The CDR3 runs to 15 residues. After removal of 6 bases from V and 4 bases from J, the junction contained 8 bases not matched to a gene. Germline loops: CDR1 MNHEY, CDR2 SVGEGT. This CDR3 is CASSSGQALNQPQHF. CDR3 sequence (DNA): TGTGCCAGCAGCTCGGGACAGGCACTGAATCAGCCCCAGCATTTT.

V is TRBV19 and J is TRBJ2-5; D call uncertain. The J call could be wrong; TRBJ2-7 is a better fit for the DNA end. Germline V gives CDR1 LNHDA, CDR2 SQIVND (reference sequence). The CDR3 covers 14 residues. CDR3 nucleotide sequence: TGTGCCAGTACTTCTCCGGGCTCTTCCTACGAGCAGTACTTC. It is translated as CASTSPGSSYEQYF.

The table lists this clonotype with a few counts. The chain uses TRBV29-1 and TRBJ1-2, with D unresolved. Germline V gene lookup returns CDR1 SQVTM and CDR2 ANQGSEA. This CDR3 contains 12 residues. The ends were cut back, 4 bases at V and 4 bases at J, with 10 bases in the middle. The CDR3 DNA reads TGCAGCGTTGCCACGGCCCTCTATGGCTACACCTTC. It codes for CSVATALYGYTF. The full variable domain, rest sourced from reference TRBV29-1 and TRBJ1-2, is SAVISQKPSRDICQRGTSLTIQCQVDSQVTMMFWYRQQPGQSLTLIATANQGSEATYESGFVIDKFPISRPNLTFSTLTVSNMSPEDSSIYLCSVATALYGYTFGSGTRLTVV.

This clonotype came up many times. The rearrangement joins TRBV5-1 to TRBJ2-5, with D perhaps matching TRBD2 (6 bases). Trimming removed 4 bases at V and 5 bases at J, with 15 bases between. This CDR3 region has 14 residues. CDR1 SGHRS and CDR2 YFSETQ come from the germline V gene. DNA of the CDR3: TGCGCCAGCAGCCTGGAGGGGTATAAGGAGACCCAGTACTTC. It translates to CASSLEGYKETQYF.

The V call is TRBV11-2, the J call TRBJ2-5, with 7 nucleotides matching TRBD2. The closer fit of TRBJ2-7 to the DNA end suggests the J call may be wrong. The CDR3 covers 16 residues. In germline, CDR1 is SGHAT, CDR2 FQNNGV. CDR3 sequence (DNA): TGTGCCAGCAGCTTCTTCCGTGGCGGGAGCTCCTACGAGCAGTACTTC. This codes for CASSFFRGGSSYEQYF.

The chain recombines TRBV20-1 with TRBJ2-7; TRBD2 matches 9 bases. The CDR3 has 19 amino acids. The ends lost 0 bases at V and 4 bases at J; junction bases unmatched: 19. CDR1 and CDR2 from the germline V gene are DFQATT and SNEGSKA (reference sequence). CDR3 sequence: CSARDRHTSGPPHLYEQYF. For the CDR3, the DNA is TGCAGTGCTAGAGATCGGCACACTAGCGGGCCTCCCCATCTTTACGAGCAGTACTTC.

This clonotype was seen ten or more times. The rearrangement links TRBV12-3 or TRBV12-4 to TRBJ2-5, with TRBD1 matching 7 bases. Losses at the gene ends were 2 bases for V and 1 base for J; bases not matched to a gene: 1. This CDR3 has 14 amino acids. CDR3 DNA sequence: TGTGCCAGCAGTTTACGGGACAGCCAAGAGACCCAGTACTTC. It is translated as CASSLRDSQETQYF.

In this sample, this clonotype turned up a few times. The rearrangement joins TRBV20-1 to TRBJ1-5; a possible D gene is TRBD1 (5 bases). Trimming stripped 0 bases from V and 8 bases from J, with 20 bases between. The CDR3 spans 16 residues. In germline, CDR1 is DFQATT, CDR2 SNEGSKA (reference sequence). CDR3 sequence (DNA): TGCAGTGCTAGAGATCCACGTGCGGGTTTGGGGGAGCCCCAGCATTTT. Translated, it gives CSARDPRAGLGEPQHF.